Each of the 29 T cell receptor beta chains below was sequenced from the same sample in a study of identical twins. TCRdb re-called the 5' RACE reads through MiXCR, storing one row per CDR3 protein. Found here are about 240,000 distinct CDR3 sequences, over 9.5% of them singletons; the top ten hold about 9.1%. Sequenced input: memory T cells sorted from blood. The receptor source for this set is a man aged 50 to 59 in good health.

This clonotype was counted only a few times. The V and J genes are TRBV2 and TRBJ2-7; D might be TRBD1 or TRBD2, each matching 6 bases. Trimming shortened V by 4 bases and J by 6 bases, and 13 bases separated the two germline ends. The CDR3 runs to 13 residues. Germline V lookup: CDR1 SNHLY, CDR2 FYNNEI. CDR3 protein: CASSGRGGGEQYF. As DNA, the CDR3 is TGTGCCAGCAGTGGCAGGGGAGGAGGCGAGCAGTACTTC.

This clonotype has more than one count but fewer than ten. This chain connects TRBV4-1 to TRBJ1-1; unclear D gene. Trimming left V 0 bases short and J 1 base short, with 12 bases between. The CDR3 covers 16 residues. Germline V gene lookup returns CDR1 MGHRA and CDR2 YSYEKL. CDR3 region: CASSQDIVTENTEAFF. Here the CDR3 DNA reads TGCGCCAGCAGCCAAGATATTGTTACGGAGAACACTGAAGCTTTCTTT.

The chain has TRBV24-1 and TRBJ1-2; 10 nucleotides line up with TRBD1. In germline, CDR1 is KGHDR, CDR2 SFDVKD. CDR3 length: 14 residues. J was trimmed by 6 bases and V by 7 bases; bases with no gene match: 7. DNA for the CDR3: TGTGCCACCAGCCGGACAGGGGGGGAGAATGGCTACACCTTC. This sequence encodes CATSRTGGENGYTF.

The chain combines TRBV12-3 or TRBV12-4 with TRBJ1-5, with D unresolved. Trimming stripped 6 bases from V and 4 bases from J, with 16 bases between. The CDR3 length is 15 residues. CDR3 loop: CASRYSFGVNQPQHF. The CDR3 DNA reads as TGTGCCAGCAGGTACTCCTTCGGGGTTAATCAGCCCCAGCATTTT.

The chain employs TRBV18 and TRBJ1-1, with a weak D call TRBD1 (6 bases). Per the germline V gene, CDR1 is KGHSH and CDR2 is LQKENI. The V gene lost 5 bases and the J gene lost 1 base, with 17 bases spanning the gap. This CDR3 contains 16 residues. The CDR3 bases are TGTGCCAGCTCAAGAAACCAGGGGCGAGGGAACACTGAAGCTTTCTTT. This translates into CASSRNQGRGNTEAFF. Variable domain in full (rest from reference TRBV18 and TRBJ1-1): NAGVMQNPRHLVRRRGQEARLRCSPMKGHSHVYWYRQLPEEGLKFMVYLQKENIIDESGMPKERFSAEFPKEGPSILRIQQVVRGDSAAYFCASSRNQGRGNTEAFFGQGTRLTVV.

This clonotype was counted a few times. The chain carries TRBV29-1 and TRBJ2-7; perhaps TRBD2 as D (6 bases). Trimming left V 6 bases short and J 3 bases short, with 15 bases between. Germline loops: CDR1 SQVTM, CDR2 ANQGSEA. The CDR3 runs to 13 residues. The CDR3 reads CSVGHARDYEQYF. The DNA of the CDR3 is TGCAGCGTGGGCCATGCGCGGGACTACGAGCAGTACTTC.

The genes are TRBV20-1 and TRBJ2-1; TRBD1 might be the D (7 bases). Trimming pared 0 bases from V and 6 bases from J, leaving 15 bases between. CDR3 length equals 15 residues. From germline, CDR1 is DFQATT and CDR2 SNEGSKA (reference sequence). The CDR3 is CSARETGLGLNEQFF. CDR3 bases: TGCAGTGCTAGAGAGACAGGGCTGGGACTCAATGAGCAGTTCTTC.

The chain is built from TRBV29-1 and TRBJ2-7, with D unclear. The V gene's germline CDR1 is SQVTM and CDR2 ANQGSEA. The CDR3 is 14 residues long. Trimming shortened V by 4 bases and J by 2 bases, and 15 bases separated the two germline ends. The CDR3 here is CSVVTPTDPYEQYF. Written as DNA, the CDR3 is TGCAGCGTTGTCACTCCGACCGACCCCTACGAGCAGTACTTC.

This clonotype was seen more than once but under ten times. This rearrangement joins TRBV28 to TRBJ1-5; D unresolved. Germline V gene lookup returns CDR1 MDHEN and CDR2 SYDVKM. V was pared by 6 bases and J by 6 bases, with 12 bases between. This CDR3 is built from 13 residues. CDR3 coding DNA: TGTGCCAGCAGGCCCACGAGGACTCAGCCCCAGCATTTT. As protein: CASRPTRTQPQHF.

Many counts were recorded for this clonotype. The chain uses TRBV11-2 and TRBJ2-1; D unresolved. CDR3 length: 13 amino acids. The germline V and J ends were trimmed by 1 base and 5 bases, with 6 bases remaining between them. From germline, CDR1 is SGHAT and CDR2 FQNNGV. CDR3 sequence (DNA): TGTGCCAGCAGCTTAGTTTGGAACAATGAGCAGTTCTTC. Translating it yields CASSLVWNNEQFF.

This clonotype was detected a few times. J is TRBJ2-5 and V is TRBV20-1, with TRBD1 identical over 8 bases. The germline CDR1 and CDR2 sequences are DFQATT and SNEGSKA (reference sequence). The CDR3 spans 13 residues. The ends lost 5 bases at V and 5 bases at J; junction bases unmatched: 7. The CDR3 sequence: CSADRGSSETQYF. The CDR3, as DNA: TGCAGTGCTGACAGGGGTTCTAGTGAGACCCAGTACTTC.

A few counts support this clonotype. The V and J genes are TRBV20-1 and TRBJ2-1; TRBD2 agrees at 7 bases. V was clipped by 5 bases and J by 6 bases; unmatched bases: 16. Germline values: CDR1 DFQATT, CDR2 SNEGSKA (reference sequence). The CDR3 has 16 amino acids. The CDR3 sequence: CSAPWTRAGVTNEQFF. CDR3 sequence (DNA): TGCAGTGCTCCGTGGACTAGGGCCGGAGTCACCAATGAGCAGTTCTTC.

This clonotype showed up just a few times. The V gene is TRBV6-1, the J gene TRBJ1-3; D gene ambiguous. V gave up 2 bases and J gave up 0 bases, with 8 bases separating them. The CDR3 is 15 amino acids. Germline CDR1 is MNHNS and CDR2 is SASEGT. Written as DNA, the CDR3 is TGTGCCAGCAGTGAACACCAAGGCTCTGGAAACACCATATATTTT. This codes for CASSEHQGSGNTIYF.

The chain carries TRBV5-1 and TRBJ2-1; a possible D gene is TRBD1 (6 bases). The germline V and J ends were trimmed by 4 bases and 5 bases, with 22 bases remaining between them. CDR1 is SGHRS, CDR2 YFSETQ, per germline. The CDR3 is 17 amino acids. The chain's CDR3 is CASSPSMSRGSNNEQFF. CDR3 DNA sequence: TGCGCCAGCAGCCCCAGTATGTCGAGGGGGTCAAACAATGAGCAGTTCTTC.

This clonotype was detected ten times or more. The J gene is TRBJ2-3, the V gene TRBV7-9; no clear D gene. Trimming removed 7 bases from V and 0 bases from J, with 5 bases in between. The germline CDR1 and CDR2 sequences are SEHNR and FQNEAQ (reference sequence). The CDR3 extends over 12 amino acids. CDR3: CASTASTDTQYF. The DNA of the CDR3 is TGTGCCAGCACAGCAAGCACAGATACGCAGTATTTT. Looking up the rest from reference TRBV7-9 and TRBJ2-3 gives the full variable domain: DTGVSQNPRHKITKRGQNVTFRCDPISEHNRLYWYRQTLGQGPEFLTYFQNEAQLEKSRLLSDRFSAERPKGSFSTLEIQRTEQGDSAMYLCASTASTDTQYFGPGTRLTVL.

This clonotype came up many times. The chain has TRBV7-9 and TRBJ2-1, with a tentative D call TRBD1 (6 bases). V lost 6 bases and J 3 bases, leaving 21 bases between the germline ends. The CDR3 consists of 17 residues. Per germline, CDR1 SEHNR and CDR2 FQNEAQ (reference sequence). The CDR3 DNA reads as TGTGCCAGCAGTCCCGACAGGTCCGCGCCACTCTACAATGAGCAGTTCTTC. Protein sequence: CASSPDRSAPLYNEQFF.

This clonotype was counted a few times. In DNA form, the CDR3 reads TGTGCCAGCAGTGAGTCCAGGATGAATCAGCCCCAGCATTTT. It is translated as CASSESRMNQPQHF. The rearrangement uses TRBV6-1 and TRBJ1-5; D not resolved. CDR1 and CDR2 from the germline V gene are MNHNS and SASEGT. This CDR3 is 14 amino acids long. V shed 3 bases and J shed 4 bases, with 10 bases lying between them.

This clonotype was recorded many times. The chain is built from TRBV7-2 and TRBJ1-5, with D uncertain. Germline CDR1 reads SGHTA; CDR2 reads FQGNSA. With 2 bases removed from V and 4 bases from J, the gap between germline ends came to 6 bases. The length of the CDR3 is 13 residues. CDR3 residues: CASSLSTNQPQHF. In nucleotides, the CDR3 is TGTGCCAGCAGCTTATCAACGAATCAGCCCCAGCATTTT.

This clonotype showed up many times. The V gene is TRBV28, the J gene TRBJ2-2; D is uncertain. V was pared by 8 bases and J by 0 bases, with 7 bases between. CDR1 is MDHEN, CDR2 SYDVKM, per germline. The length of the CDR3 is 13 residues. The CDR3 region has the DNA TGTGCCAGCCGCCAAACGAACACCGGGGAGCTGTTTTTT. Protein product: CASRQTNTGELFF.

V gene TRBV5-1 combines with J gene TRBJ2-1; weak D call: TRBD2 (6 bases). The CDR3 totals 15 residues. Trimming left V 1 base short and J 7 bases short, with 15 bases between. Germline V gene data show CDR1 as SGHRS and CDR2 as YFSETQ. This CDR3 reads CASSLWGDTSNEQFF. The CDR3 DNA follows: TGCGCCAGCAGCTTGTGGGGGGATACGAGTAATGAGCAGTTCTTC.

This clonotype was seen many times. This CDR3 reads CATSSTAGTGGRFEQYF. CDR3 in DNA: TGTGCCACCAGCAGTACTGCCGGGACAGGGGGTCGATTCGAGCAGTACTTC. The rearrangement uses TRBV15 and TRBJ2-7; the match to TRBD1 covers 11 bases. Germline V gene data show CDR1 as LNHNV and CDR2 as YYDKDF (reference sequence). The junction had 13 bases not matched to a gene; V was cut back by 3 bases and J by 6 bases. The CDR3 runs to 17 residues.

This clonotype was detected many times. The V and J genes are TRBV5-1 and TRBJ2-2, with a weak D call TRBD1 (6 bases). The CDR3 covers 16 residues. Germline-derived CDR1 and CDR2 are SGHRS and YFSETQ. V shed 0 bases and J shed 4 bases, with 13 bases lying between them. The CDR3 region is CASSLEMQGSTGELFF. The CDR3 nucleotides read TGCGCCAGCAGCTTGGAAATGCAGGGGTCCACCGGGGAGCTGTTTTTT.

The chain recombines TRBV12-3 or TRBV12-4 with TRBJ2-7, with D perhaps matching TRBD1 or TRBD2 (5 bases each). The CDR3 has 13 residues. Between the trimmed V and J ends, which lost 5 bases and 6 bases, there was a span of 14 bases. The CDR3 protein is CASSEGTISEQYF. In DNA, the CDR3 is TGTGCCAGCAGTGAGGGGACCATAAGCGAGCAGTACTTC.

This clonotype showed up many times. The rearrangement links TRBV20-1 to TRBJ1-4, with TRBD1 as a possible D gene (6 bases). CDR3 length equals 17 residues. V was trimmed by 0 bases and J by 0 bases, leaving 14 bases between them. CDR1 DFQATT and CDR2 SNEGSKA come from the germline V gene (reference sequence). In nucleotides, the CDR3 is TGCAGTGCTAGAGACCCCCCGGGGGCACCAACTAATGAAAAACTGTTTTTT. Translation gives CSARDPPGAPTNEKLFF.

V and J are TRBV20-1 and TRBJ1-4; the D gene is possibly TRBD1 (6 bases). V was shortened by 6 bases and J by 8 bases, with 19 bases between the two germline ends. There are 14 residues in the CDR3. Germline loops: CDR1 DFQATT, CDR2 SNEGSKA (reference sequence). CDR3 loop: CSAVTGKGFEKLFF. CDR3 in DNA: TGCAGTGCGGTTACAGGGAAGGGTTTCGAAAAACTGTTTTTT.

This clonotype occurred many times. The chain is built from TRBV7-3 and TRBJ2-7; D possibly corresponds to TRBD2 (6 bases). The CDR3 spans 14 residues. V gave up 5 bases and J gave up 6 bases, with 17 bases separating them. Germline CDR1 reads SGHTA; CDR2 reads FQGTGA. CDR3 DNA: TGTGCCAGCAGCCTTAGCGGTACCGCCAGCGAGCAGTACTTC. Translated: CASSLSGTASEQYF.

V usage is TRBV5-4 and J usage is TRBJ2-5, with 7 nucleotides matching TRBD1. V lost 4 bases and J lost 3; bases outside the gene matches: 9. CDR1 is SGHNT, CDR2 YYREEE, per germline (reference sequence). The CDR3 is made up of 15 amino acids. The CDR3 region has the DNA TGTGCCAGCAGCCCCCCGGACAGGCCCAAAGAGACCCAGTACTTC. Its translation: CASSPPDRPKETQYF.

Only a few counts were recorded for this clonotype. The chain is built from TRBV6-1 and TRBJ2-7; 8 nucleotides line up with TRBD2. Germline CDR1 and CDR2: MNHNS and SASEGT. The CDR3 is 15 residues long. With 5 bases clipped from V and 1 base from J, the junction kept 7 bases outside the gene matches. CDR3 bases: TGTGCCAGCAGTACCGGGACTAGAACGTCCTACGAGCAGTACTTC. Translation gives CASSTGTRTSYEQYF.

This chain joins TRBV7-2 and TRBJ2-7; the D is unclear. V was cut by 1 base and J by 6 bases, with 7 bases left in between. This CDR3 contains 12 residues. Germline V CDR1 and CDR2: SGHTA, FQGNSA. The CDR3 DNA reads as TGTGCCAGCAGCTTAGTAGGGTTCGAGCAGTACTTC. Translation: CASSLVGFEQYF. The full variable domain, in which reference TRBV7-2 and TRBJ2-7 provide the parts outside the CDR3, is GAGVSQSPSNKVTEKGKDVELRCDPISGHTALYWYRQSLGQGLEFLIYFQGNSAPDKSGLPSDRFSAERTGGSVSTLTIQRTQQEDSAVYLCASSLVGFEQYFGPGTRLTVT.